Each of the 23 T cell receptor beta chains below was sequenced from the same sample in a study of beta chain features in type 1 diabetes. General study findings and limits: Patients with Type 1 diabetes showed moderately but significantly shorter TCRB CDR3s in all four CD4+ subsets.

The sequenced template was cDNA made from the entire isolated RNA. Profiling relied on immunoSEQ multiplex PCR, and the TCRdb table lists in-frame clones only, not all of them. The sample consists of 160,000 or so clones, around 9.7% of them appearing once. The antigens of these receptors remain unknown. The sample consisted of central memory CD4+ T cells from blood. These receptors all come from a woman aged 25-40 years with type 1 diabetes.

The CDR3 DNA reads TGCAGTGCCAGGAAAGAGACCCAGTACTTC. Translation gives CSARKETQYF. The chain couples TRBV20-1 to TRBJ2-5; D is uncertain. V was cut by 6 bases and J by 3 bases, with 5 bases left in between. CDR3 size: 10 residues. CDR1 is DFQATT and CDR2 is SNEGSKA in the germline V gene (reference sequence).

This clone was counted a few times. This rearrangement joins TRBV29-1 to TRBJ2-5, with D possibly being TRBD2 (7 bases). The V and J ends lost 3 bases and 4 bases respectively, with 18 bases between them. Germline-derived CDR1 and CDR2 are SQVTM and ANQGSEA. The length of the CDR3 is 15 residues. The CDR3 DNA sequence: TGCAGCGTTGACCGGCGGCAGGGAGGGGGAGAGACCCAGTACTTC. Translation: CSVDRRQGGGETQYF.

On this clone: This CDR3 is also generated by other DNA sequences in the sample. CDR3 loop: CASSPGTSGNNEQFF. The CDR3, as DNA: TGCGCCAGCAGCCCCGGGACTAGCGGGAACAATGAGCAGTTCTTC. This chain joins TRBV5-1 and TRBJ2-1; 13 bases are a match to TRBD2. From germline, CDR1 is SGHRS and CDR2 YFSETQ. The CDR3 loop spans 15 amino acids. With 4 bases clipped from V and 5 bases from J, the junction kept 3 bases outside the gene matches. Using reference TRBV5-1 and TRBJ2-1 for the parts outside the CDR3, the full variable domain is KAGVTQTPRYLIKTRGQQVTLSCSPISGHRSVSWYQQTPGQGLQFLFEYFSETQRNKGNFPGRFSGRQFSNSRSEMNVSTLELGDSALYLCASSPGTSGNNEQFFGPGTRLTVL.

This chain uses TRBV6-5 with TRBJ2-3; 7 nucleotides match TRBD1. The CDR3 is 14 residues long. J was trimmed by 4 bases and V by 2 bases; bases with no gene match: 3. Per the germline V gene, CDR1 is MNHEY and CDR2 is SVGAGI. The CDR3 DNA follows: TGTGCCAGCAGTTACGTCCAGGGGGCAGATACGCAGTATTTT. It encodes CASSYVQGADTQYF.

This clone appeared a few times. V gene TRBV5-1 combines with J gene TRBJ2-7; 9 nucleotides match TRBD1. Germline V gives CDR1 SGHRS, CDR2 YFSETQ. Trimming at V came to 5 bases and at J to 2 bases, leaving 8 bases not matched to a gene. The CDR3 runs to 15 residues. The CDR3 bases are TGCGCCAGCAGTTCAACAGGGGGCCCCCCCTACGAGCAGTACTTC. It is translated as CASSSTGGPPYEQYF.

This clone was seen more than once but under ten times. The J gene is TRBJ2-1, the V gene TRBV5-1; 8 positions agree with TRBD2. This CDR3 spans 15 amino acids. The germline CDR1 and CDR2 sequences are SGHRS and YFSETQ. Trimming removed 4 bases from V and 5 bases from J; junction bases left unmatched: 8. CDR3 protein: CASSPESGRNNEQFF. CDR3 sequence (DNA): TGCGCCAGCAGCCCGGAAAGCGGGAGAAACAATGAGCAGTTCTTC.

V and J are TRBV18 and TRBJ1-2; D is ambiguous. With 2 bases removed from V and 0 bases from J, the gap between germline ends came to 4 bases. Germline V gene data show CDR1 as KGHSH and CDR2 as LQKENI. This CDR3 comprises 13 residues. CDR3 region: CASSPNSNYGYTF. CDR3 DNA sequence: TGTGCCAGCTCACCAAACTCTAACTATGGCTACACCTTC. Based on the CDR3 plus reference TRBV18 and TRBJ1-2, the full variable domain is NAGVMQNPRHLVRRRGQEARLRCSPMKGHSHVYWYRQLPEEGLKFMVYLQKENIIDESGMPKERFSAEFPKEGPSILRIQQVVRGDSAAYFCASSPNSNYGYTFGSGTRLTVV.

This clone was observed a handful of times. The chain recombines TRBV5-1 with TRBJ2-3; D not certain. The CDR3 spans 14 residues. Germline V gene lookup returns CDR1 SGHRS and CDR2 YFSETQ. Trimming took 0 bases from V and 6 from J, leaving 11 bases between them. The CDR3 DNA is TGCGCCAGCAGCTTGGTTGGCGGTGGTGATACGCAGTATTTT. Its protein product is CASSLVGGGDTQYF.

V usage is TRBV9 and J usage is TRBJ1-2, with 8 bases that match TRBD1. The CDR3 has 17 amino acids. The germline CDR1 and CDR2 sequences are SGDLS and YYNGEE. Unmatched junction bases numbered 9, after V lost 0 bases and J lost 2 bases. CDR3 nucleotides: TGTGCCAGCAGCGTAGAGGGACAGGCGGAGGCCAACTATGGCTACACCTTC. It yields the protein CASSVEGQAEANYGYTF.

The table lists this clone with a few counts. This chain connects TRBV5-4 to TRBJ2-1, with TRBD1 identical over 8 bases. The V and J ends lost 7 bases and 6 bases, in that order; junction bases with no gene match: 9. The germline V gene encodes CDR1 SGHNT and CDR2 YYREEE (reference sequence). This CDR3 region has 14 residues. CDR3 protein: CASLPIGQGNEQFF. CDR3 in DNA: TGTGCCAGCCTTCCCATCGGACAGGGCAATGAGCAGTTCTTC.

This clone turned up a few times. The rearrangement uses TRBV30 and TRBJ2-7; D gene unclear. Trimming took off 1 base at V and 3 bases at J, with 7 bases between the two ends. Germline V CDR1 and CDR2: GTSNPN, SVGIG (reference sequence). This CDR3 spans 12 amino acids. The CDR3 sequence: CAWSEYSYEQYF. Here the CDR3 DNA reads TGTGCCTGGAGTGAGTACAGCTACGAGCAGTACTTC.

This clone showed up just a few times. The genes are TRBV5-1 and TRBJ2-1; D may be TRBD2 (6 bases). CDR1 SGHRS and CDR2 YFSETQ come from the germline V gene. The CDR3 covers 14 residues. Between the trimmed V and J ends, which lost 5 bases and 3 bases, there was a span of 12 bases. CDR3 residues: CASSGGYGYNEQFF. The CDR3 DNA is TGCGCCAGCAGTGGGGGGTACGGCTACAATGAGCAGTTCTTC.

The chain couples TRBV19 to TRBJ1-1; D might be TRBD1 (6 bases). Trimming took off 7 bases at V and 4 bases at J, with 13 bases between the two ends. CDR1 LNHDA and CDR2 SQIVND come from the germline V gene (reference sequence). The CDR3 is 13 residues long. The CDR3 coding sequence is TGTGCCAGTACAGGGAAAGGGGGCACTGAAGCTTTCTTT. It encodes CASTGKGGTEAFF.

CDR3 nucleotide sequence: TGTGCCACCAGCAGAGATGGCAACAGCCGGACTACCAAGACCTACGAGCAGTACTTC. Translating gives CATSRDGNSRTTKTYEQYF. V usage is TRBV15 and J usage is TRBJ2-7; TRBD2 might be the D (6 bases). CDR3 length: 19 amino acids. The V gene's germline CDR1 is LNHNV and CDR2 YYDKDF (reference sequence). V dropped 0 bases and J dropped 2 bases, with 23 bases sitting between them.

This clone was observed a few times. V gene TRBV28 combines with J gene TRBJ2-2, with a tentative D call TRBD2 (6 bases). This CDR3 is 11 amino acids long. V was shortened by 10 bases and J by 13 bases, with 16 bases between the two germline ends. CDR1 and CDR2 from the germline V gene are MDHEN and SYDVKM. The DNA of the CDR3 is TGTGCCACCGGTAGTGGGGAGGCGCTGTTTTTT. Encoded protein: CATGSGEALFF. The full variable domain, its missing parts supplied by reference TRBV28 and TRBJ2-2, is DVKVTQSSRYLVKRTGEKVFLECVQDMDHENMFWYRQDPGLGLRLIYFSYDVKMKEKGDIPEGYSVSREKKERFSLILESASTNQTSMYLCATGSGEALFFGEGSRLTVL.

This clone was found a few times. The chain recombines TRBV18 with TRBJ2-1; 9 positions agree with TRBD2. V was pared by 0 bases and J by 6 bases, with 6 bases of the junction left unmatched. This CDR3 spans 16 amino acids. CDR1 and CDR2 (germline): KGHSH, LQKENI. The CDR3 region is CASSPPAGGTSNEQFF. The DNA of the CDR3 is TGTGCCAGCTCACCACCAGCGGGGGGAACCTCCAATGAGCAGTTCTTC. The entire variable domain, with the rest obtained from reference TRBV18 and TRBJ2-1, is as follows: NAGVMQNPRHLVRRRGQEARLRCSPMKGHSHVYWYRQLPEEGLKFMVYLQKENIIDESGMPKERFSAEFPKEGPSILRIQQVVRGDSAAYFCASSPPAGGTSNEQFFGPGTRLTVL.

The gene calls are TRBV30 and TRBJ1-5, with TRBD1 identical over 9 bases. CDR3 length equals 13 residues. Germline CDR1 GTSNPN, CDR2 SVGIG (reference sequence). With V trimmed by 2 bases and J by 8 bases, 4 bases remained unmatched. Here the CDR3 DNA reads TGTGCCTGGAGTAAGGGACAGGGTAAGCCCCAGCATTTT. This codes for CAWSKGQGKPQHF.

The chain combines TRBV7-9 with TRBJ2-7; a weak D match, TRBD1 (5 bases). V lost 5 bases to trimming and J lost 7 bases, with 21 bases between them. The CDR3 consists of 15 residues. Per the germline V gene, CDR1 is SEHNR and CDR2 is FQNEAQ (reference sequence). As DNA, the CDR3 is TGTGCCAGCAGCCCAAGGGGCTACCCAGCCGCGGAGCAGTACTTC. Translating gives CASSPRGYPAAEQYF.

The CDR3 bases are TGTGCCAGCAGTGAAGGTATTGGAGGGGTGGGCCAGCCCCAGCATTTT. Residues: CASSEGIGGVGQPQHF. The rearrangement uses TRBV6-1 and TRBJ1-5, with D possibly being TRBD1 (5 bases). The CDR3 extends over 16 amino acids. With 1 base removed from V and 7 bases from J, the gap between germline ends came to 17 bases. Germline-derived CDR1 and CDR2 are MNHNS and SASEGT.

This chain joins TRBV6-4 and TRBJ2-1; D possibly corresponds to TRBD1 (6 bases). The CDR3 runs to 15 residues. CDR1 MRHNA and CDR2 SNTAGT come from the germline V gene. V gave up 0 bases and J gave up 5 bases, with 11 bases separating them. CDR3 coding DNA: TGTGCCAGCAGTGACTCAGGGGCAGGGGACAATGAGCAGTTCTTC. This sequence encodes CASSDSGAGDNEQFF.

This clone was seen many times. The CDR3 loop reads CASSDWQGTGELFF. The CDR3 region has the DNA TGTGCCAGCAGTGACTGGCAGGGGACCGGGGAGCTGTTTTTT. This sequence joins TRBV2 and TRBJ2-2; a possible D gene is TRBD1 (6 bases). Germline assignment: CDR1 SNHLY and CDR2 FYNNEI. The CDR3 runs 14 residues. Trimming cost V 3 bases and J 5 bases, with 10 bases left between them. The whole variable domain, remainder taken from reference TRBV2 and TRBJ2-2, is EPEVTQTPSHQVTQMGQEVILRCVPISNHLYFYWYRQILGQKVEFLVSFYNNEISEKSEIFDDQFSVERPDGSNFTLKIRSTKLEDSAMYFCASSDWQGTGELFFGEGSRLTVL.

This clone was picked up a small number of times. The chain joins TRBV10-2 to TRBJ2-5; 13 bases agree with TRBD2. The CDR3 covers 15 residues. Germline trimming cut 8 bases from V and 1 base from J; bases unmatched to any gene: 4. Germline assignment: CDR1 WSHSY and CDR2 SAAADI. The CDR3 nucleotides are TGCGCCAGCGCCGGGACTAGCGGGACCCAAGAGACCCAGTACTTC. Amino acid sequence: CASAGTSGTQETQYF.

The chain couples TRBV6-6 to TRBJ1-3; D is undetermined. The CDR3 is 15 amino acids. The V gene's germline CDR1 is MNHNY and CDR2 SVGAGI (reference sequence). Trimming cost V 5 bases and J 0 bases, with 11 bases left between them. The CDR3 protein is CASSPDGNSGNTIYF. CDR3 nucleotide sequence: TGTGCCAGCAGTCCCGACGGGAACTCTGGAAACACCATATATTTT.